This T cell receptor beta chain was retrieved from a study of kidney transplant recipient with SARS-CoV-2 infection. Only a few counts were recorded for this clonotype. The CDR3 length is 15 residues. Germline CDR1 is SGHVS and CDR2 is FQNEAQ. Germline trimming cut 6 bases from V and 0 bases from J; bases unmatched to any gene: 4. TCRdb reprocessed the reads with MiXCR, giving one entry per CDR3 protein. The table has approximately 250,000 distinct CDR3 sequences, more than 25% seen once. J is TRBJ1-5 and V is TRBV7-8; the match to TRBD1 covers 8 bases. Sample: a blood sample, taken at baseline and around day 110 from a kidney transplant recipient. The origin of this receptor is a young adult male patient who had COVID-19 and was a kidney transplant recipient. Part of the T cells may come from the graft donor. CDR3: CASRPDRGSNQPQHF. CDR3 nucleotide sequence: TGTGCCAGCAGGCCCGACAGGGGTAGCAATCAGCCCCAGCATTTT.